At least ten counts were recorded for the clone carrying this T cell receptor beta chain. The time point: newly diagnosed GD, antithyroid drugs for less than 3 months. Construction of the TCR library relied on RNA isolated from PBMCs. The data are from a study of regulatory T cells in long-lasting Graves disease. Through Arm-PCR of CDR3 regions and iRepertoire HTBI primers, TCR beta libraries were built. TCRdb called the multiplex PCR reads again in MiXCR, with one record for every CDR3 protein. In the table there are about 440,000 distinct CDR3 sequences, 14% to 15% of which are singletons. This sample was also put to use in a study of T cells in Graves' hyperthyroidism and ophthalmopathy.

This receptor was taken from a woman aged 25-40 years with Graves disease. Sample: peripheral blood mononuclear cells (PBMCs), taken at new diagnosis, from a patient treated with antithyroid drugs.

Written as DNA, the CDR3 is TGTGCCAGCAGCTTAGGGATCGGGCAGTACTTC. Its translation: CASSLGIGQYF. The chain combines TRBV11-1 with TRBJ2-7; no clear D gene. The CDR3 is 11 residues long. The V gene lost 1 base and the J gene lost 9 bases, with 7 bases spanning the gap. Germline V gene data show CDR1 as SGHAT and CDR2 as FQDESV (reference sequence).